Shown below are 4 T cell receptor beta chains from a single sample sequenced in a study of Graves' ophthalmopathy and Graves' hyperthyroidism (dated by TCRdb to the late 2010s). Instrument on record: Illumina HiSeq 2000. TCR beta CDR3 regions were amplified from RNA transcripts for repertoire sequencing. HTBI primers and the Qiagen OneStep RT-PCR kit were used in a first-round RT-PCR, which was followed by a second-round multiplex PCR, size selection and purification. Starting from the raw public reads, TCRdb applied fastp trimming at Q25, assembled clones with MiXCR and retained in-frame beta chains. Identical CDR3 protein sequences are pooled into one entry, listed with their most common genes and DNA. For this sample the table gives 200,000 to 250,000 distinct CDR3 sequences, of which under 25% were detected only once. The ten largest clones capture about 40% of the sample. Sequencing was carried out using peripheral blood. The source of these receptors is a woman in her 50s with Graves' ophthalmopathy. Donor details come from another sample of the same person, matched by shared clones.

At least ten counts were recorded for this clonotype. V and J are TRBV2 and TRBJ1-3; D gene ambiguous. The CDR3 is made up of 15 amino acids. Trimming shortened V by 7 bases and J by 4 bases, and 17 bases separated the two germline ends. Germline CDR1 is SNHLY and CDR2 is FYNNEI. The CDR3 DNA is TGTGCCAGCATTCGAGGCCGAACAGTAGGAAACACCATATATTTT. Protein sequence: CASIRGRTVGNTIYF.

J is TRBJ1-1 and V is TRBV5-5; 10 bases align to TRBD1. The CDR3 sequence is 15 residues long. The germline V gene encodes CDR1 SGHKS and CDR2 YYEKEE (reference sequence). Germline trimming cut 0 bases from V and 6 bases from J; bases unmatched to any gene: 5. The CDR3, as DNA: TGTGCCAGCAGCTTGGCGGGGACAGGGGCGGCTGAAGCTTTCTTT. It is translated as CASSLAGTGAAEAFF.

This clonotype showed up many times. This chain joins TRBV7-9 and TRBJ2-5; D uncertain. This CDR3 comprises 15 residues. The V gene's germline CDR1 is SEHNR and CDR2 FQNEAQ (reference sequence). V was shortened by 7 bases and J by 4 bases, with 19 bases between the two germline ends. The CDR3 here is CASTFEGSGRETQYF. The CDR3 region has the DNA TGTGCCAGCACCTTTGAAGGGTCAGGCCGAGAGACCCAGTACTTC.

This clonotype was seen repeatedly, ten times or more. The rearrangement joins TRBV20-1 to TRBJ1-1; D is undetermined. CDR1 is DFQATT and CDR2 is SNEGSKA in the germline V gene (reference sequence). This CDR3 comprises 15 residues. Between the trimmed V and J ends, which lost 6 bases and 1 base, there was a span of 18 bases. In DNA form, the CDR3 reads TGCAGTGCCAAAACTGTTTCGCCACGGAACACTGAAGCTTTCTTT. Translation gives CSAKTVSPRNTEAFF.